This T cell receptor beta chain was recovered during a study of shared clonotypes between healthy human individuals. Germline V gives CDR1 MNHEY, CDR2 SVGAGI. J was trimmed by 2 bases and V by 6 bases; bases with no gene match: 10. The CDR3 length is 15 residues. CD8 cells regarded as naive lacked CD45RO, were positively chosen for CCR7, and omitted terminally differentiated effector memory CD45RA+ cells. Healthy and HIV-negative, the adult donors had no recent acute infections or vaccinations. The count of this clone is one. Libraries were prepared by immunoSEQ multiplex PCR; TCRdb keeps only in-frame clonotypes and omits some of them. Of more than 2 million clones in the sample, about 95% were seen once.

The sequenced sample was naive CD8+ T cells sorted from blood. V is TRBV6-5 and J is TRBJ2-7; 7 bases line up with TRBD2. This sequence originates from a young man in good health. Written as DNA, the CDR3 is TGTGCCAGCAGCTTCTCGCCGGGACTAACCTACGAGCAGTACTTC. It is translated as CASSFSPGLTYEQYF.